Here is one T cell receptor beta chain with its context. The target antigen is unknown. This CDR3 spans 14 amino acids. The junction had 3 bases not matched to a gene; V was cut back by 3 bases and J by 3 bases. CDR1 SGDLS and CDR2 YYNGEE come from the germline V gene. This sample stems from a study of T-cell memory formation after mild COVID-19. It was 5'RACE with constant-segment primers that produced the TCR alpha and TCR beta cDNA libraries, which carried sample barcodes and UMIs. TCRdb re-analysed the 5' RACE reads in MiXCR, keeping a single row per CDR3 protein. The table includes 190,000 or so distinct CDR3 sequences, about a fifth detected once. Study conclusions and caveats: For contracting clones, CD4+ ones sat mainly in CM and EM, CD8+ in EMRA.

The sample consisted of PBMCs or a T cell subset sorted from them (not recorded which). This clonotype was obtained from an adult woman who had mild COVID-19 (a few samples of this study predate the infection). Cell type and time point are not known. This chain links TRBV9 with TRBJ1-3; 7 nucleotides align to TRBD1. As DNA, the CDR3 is TGTGCCAGCAGCGGAGCAGGGGGTGGAAACACCATATATTTT. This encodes CASSGAGGGNTIYF. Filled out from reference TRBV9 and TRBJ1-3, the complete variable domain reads DSGVTQTPKHLITATGQRVTLRCSPRSGDLSVYWYQQSLDQGLQFLIQYYNGEERAKGNILERFSAQQFPDLHSELNLSSLELGDSALYFCASSGAGGGNTIYFGEGSWLTVV.